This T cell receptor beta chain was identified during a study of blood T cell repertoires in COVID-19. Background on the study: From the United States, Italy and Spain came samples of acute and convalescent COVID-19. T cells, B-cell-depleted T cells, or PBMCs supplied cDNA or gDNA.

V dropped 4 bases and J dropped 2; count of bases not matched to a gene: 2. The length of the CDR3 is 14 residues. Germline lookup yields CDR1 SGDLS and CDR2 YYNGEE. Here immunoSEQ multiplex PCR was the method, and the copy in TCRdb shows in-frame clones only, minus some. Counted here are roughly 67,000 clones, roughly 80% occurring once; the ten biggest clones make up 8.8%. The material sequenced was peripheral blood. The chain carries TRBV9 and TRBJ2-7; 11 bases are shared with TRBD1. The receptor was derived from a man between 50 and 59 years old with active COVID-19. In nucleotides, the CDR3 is TGTGCCAGCAGCTCGGGACAGGGGGCCTACGAGCAGTACTTC. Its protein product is CASSSGQGAYEQYF.